These T cell receptor beta chains were read from a single sample in a study of cytomegalovirus exposure and HLA in healthy donors. Assay: immunoSEQ multiplex PCR; the TCRdb copy retains only in-frame clones and omits some. Among around 140,000 clones listed, around 75% were seen once. The sample was PBMCs. These receptors were obtained from a man aged 25 to 40 in good health and CMV-seronegative. Both conserved end residues are part of each CDR3. Fields, in order: J gene, CDR3 length, clone size, V gene, CDR3 protein. Only part of the rows carry a size: once, few, many, or a class if the clone is expanded.

j_call: TRBJ1-1
cdr3_length: 14
clone_size: -
v_call: TRBV5-1
cdr3_aa: CASSPQSVNTEAFF

j_call: TRBJ1-4
cdr3_length: 14
clone_size: -
v_call: TRBV10-3
cdr3_aa: CAISASTANEKLFF

j_call: TRBJ1-2
cdr3_length: 13
clone_size: -
v_call: TRBV13
cdr3_aa: CASSQDRVYGYTF

j_call: TRBJ2-1
cdr3_length: 15
clone_size: -
v_call: TRBV7-8
cdr3_aa: CASSFGSAVYNEQFF

j_call: TRBJ1-4
cdr3_length: 15
clone_size: -
v_call: TRBV5-6
cdr3_aa: CASSTTGATNEKLFF

j_call: TRBJ2-5
cdr3_length: 16
clone_size: -
v_call: TRBV28
cdr3_aa: CASSLVQGAPGETQYF

j_call: TRBJ2-2
cdr3_length: 13
clone_size: -
v_call: TRBV27
cdr3_aa: CASSSRMAGELFF

j_call: TRBJ2-1
cdr3_length: 12
clone_size: -
v_call: TRBV7-6
cdr3_aa: CASSPRRGREFF

j_call: TRBJ2-7
cdr3_length: 13
clone_size: few
v_call: TRBV28
cdr3_aa: CATGTGGGYEQYF

j_call: TRBJ1-6
cdr3_length: 19
clone_size: -
v_call: TRBV19
cdr3_aa: CASSIRGTAISRYNSPLHF

j_call: TRBJ2-3
cdr3_length: 16
clone_size: -
v_call: TRBV10-1
cdr3_aa: CASSESSGRGIDTQYF

j_call: TRBJ2-1
cdr3_length: 12
clone_size: -
v_call: TRBV7-9
cdr3_aa: CASSSLSNEQFF

j_call: TRBJ1-1
cdr3_length: 15
clone_size: -
v_call: TRBV28
cdr3_aa: CASSLPTGGNTEAFF

j_call: TRBJ1-4
cdr3_length: 15
clone_size: -
v_call: TRBV7-9
cdr3_aa: CASSQAIGGDEKLFF

j_call: TRBJ2-2
cdr3_length: 14
clone_size: -
v_call: TRBV28
cdr3_aa: CASSTQGSTGELFF

j_call: -
cdr3_length: 15
clone_size: -
v_call: TRBV11-2
cdr3_aa: CASSLGTGETYEQYF

j_call: TRBJ1-1
cdr3_length: 16
clone_size: -
v_call: TRBV15
cdr3_aa: CATSRDLTAMNTEAFF

j_call: TRBJ2-5
cdr3_length: 16
clone_size: -
v_call: TRBV11-2
cdr3_aa: CASSTSGGWGQETQYF

j_call: TRBJ2-1
cdr3_length: 16
clone_size: -
v_call: TRBV23-1
cdr3_aa: CASSQSPSGLYNEQFF

j_call: TRBJ1-3
cdr3_length: 15
clone_size: once
v_call: TRBV4-1
cdr3_aa: CASSQDTGSGNTIYF

j_call: TRBJ1-2
cdr3_length: 14
clone_size: -
v_call: TRBV7-2
cdr3_aa: CASSSGGGFAGYTF

j_call: TRBJ1-5
cdr3_length: 13
clone_size: once
v_call: TRBV6-5
cdr3_aa: CASSLGNNQPQHF

j_call: TRBJ1-5
cdr3_length: 13
clone_size: -
v_call: TRBV2
cdr3_aa: CASSPGQLQPQHF

j_call: TRBJ1-5
cdr3_length: 16
clone_size: -
v_call: TRBV4-2
cdr3_aa: CASSSGGGGDNQPQHF

j_call: TRBJ1-4
cdr3_length: 17
clone_size: -
v_call: TRBV9
cdr3_aa: CASSVGAGGTTNEKLFF

j_call: TRBJ2-7
cdr3_length: 14
clone_size: -
v_call: TRBV7-6
cdr3_aa: CASSLGGPPYEQYF

j_call: TRBJ2-5
cdr3_length: 12
clone_size: -
v_call: TRBV2
cdr3_aa: CASKGGGETQYF

j_call: TRBJ1-6
cdr3_length: 13
clone_size: few
v_call: TRBV10-3
cdr3_aa: CAISGQGWAPLHF

j_call: TRBJ2-3
cdr3_length: 16
clone_size: -
v_call: TRBV5-1
cdr3_aa: CASSPGLAGYTDTQYF

j_call: TRBJ2-3
cdr3_length: 15
clone_size: -
v_call: TRBV5-1
cdr3_aa: CASSLVRTSTDTQYF

j_call: TRBJ1-3
cdr3_length: 18
clone_size: -
v_call: TRBV18
cdr3_aa: CASSPRNNRAASGNTIYF

j_call: TRBJ1-2
cdr3_length: 14
clone_size: -
v_call: TRBV21-1
cdr3_aa: CASTRTGINYGYTF

j_call: TRBJ2-7
cdr3_length: 15
clone_size: -
v_call: TRBV6-5
cdr3_aa: CASSAAGTGMYEQYF

j_call: TRBJ1-1
cdr3_length: 14
clone_size: -
v_call: TRBV6-5
cdr3_aa: CASSVEAGNTEAFF